One sample yielded the 29 T cell receptor beta chains listed below, sequenced in a study of blood T cells in healthy people across ages. Through a sample-barcoded 5' primer and a J-beta primer mix, a second PCR was run for about 6 to 11 cycles. One entry per CDR3 protein results from TCRdb running MiXCR on the 5' RACE reads. The data show about 700,000 distinct CDR3 sequences, about 32% seen once. The sample was blood. Receptors originate from a woman over 75 in good health.

This clonotype was detected only once. This chain joins TRBV4-1 and TRBJ1-2, with 8 bases that match TRBD1. J was trimmed by 5 bases and V by 4 bases; bases with no gene match: 9. Germline V gene sequence: CDR1 MGHRA, CDR2 YSYEKL. The CDR3 covers 15 residues. The CDR3 DNA is TGCGCCAGCAGCCGTACCGGGACAGGCATGTATGGCTACACCTTC. It translates to CASSRTGTGMYGYTF.

This clonotype has a count of ten or more. V gene TRBV4-3 combines with J gene TRBJ2-1; D is possibly TRBD1 or TRBD2 (7 bases each). Deletions cut 0 bases from V and 2 bases from J, with 17 bases between. CDR1 and CDR2 from the germline V gene are LGHNA and YSLEER. CDR3 size: 18 residues. The CDR3 DNA reads TGCGCCAGCAGCCAAGAACCAGCCAGGGGGGGAACCTACAATGAGCAGTTCTTC. Translation gives CASSQEPARGGTYNEQFF.

This clonotype was counted ten times or more. The V and J genes are TRBV6-1 and TRBJ1-6; 10 bases fit TRBD1. CDR1 and CDR2 from the germline V gene are MNHNS and SASEGT. The V segment lost 5 bases and the J segment 0 bases; nucleotides outside the gene matches: 16. This CDR3 is built from 21 residues. In DNA form, the CDR3 reads TGTGCCAGCAGTCCAATCGCCGGGACAGGGGCGGGGAGCTCCTATAATTCACCCCTCCACTTT. The encoded protein is CASSPIAGTGAGSSYNSPLHF.

This clonotype showed up just a few times. The CDR3 nucleotides read TGTGCCAGCAGCTCCGCGACGTCGCGGGGGGAAGGCTACACCTTC. It codes for CASSSATSRGEGYTF. The chain employs TRBV7-2 and TRBJ1-2; weak D call: TRBD1 (5 bases). From germline, CDR1 is SGHTA and CDR2 FQGNSA. V dropped 4 bases and J dropped 8 bases, with 20 bases sitting between them. CDR3 length: 15 residues.

V gene TRBV20-1 combines with J gene TRBJ2-1; D not resolved. Germline lookup yields CDR1 DFQATT and CDR2 SNEGSKA (reference sequence). The CDR3 is 12 amino acids. Between the trimmed V and J ends, which lost 7 bases and 10 bases, there was a span of 17 bases. CDR3 nucleotide sequence: TGCAGTGGGAGTAGAGTGGGCTCGGAGCAGTTCTTC. Protein sequence: CSGSRVGSEQFF.

This clonotype has a count of ten or more. The CDR3 here is CASSHKWGETQYF. CDR3 in DNA: TGTGCCAGCAGTCACAAGTGGGGCGAGACCCAGTACTTC. The chain couples TRBV6-6 to TRBJ2-5, with D perhaps matching TRBD1 (5 bases). This CDR3 comprises 13 residues. Germline-derived CDR1 and CDR2 are MNHNY and SVGAGI (reference sequence). Trimming stripped 5 bases from V and 5 bases from J, with 12 bases between.

The genes are TRBV7-9 and TRBJ1-5; no firm D call. The V end lost 2 bases, the J end lost 2 bases, and 10 bases lay between the germline ends. Germline V gene data show CDR1 as SEHNR and CDR2 as FQNEAQ (reference sequence). The CDR3 length is 15 residues. CDR3 sequence: CASSLTYEGNQPQHF. The DNA for the CDR3 is TGTGCCAGCAGCTTAACTTATGAGGGCAATCAGCCCCAGCATTTT.

This clonotype was detected ten times or more. V is TRBV12-3 or TRBV12-4 and J is TRBJ2-5; TRBD1 matches 7 bases. The CDR3 consists of 13 residues. V gave up 7 bases and J gave up 3 bases; unmatched junction bases: 5. This CDR3 reads CASTPTGKETQYF. The DNA of the CDR3 is TGTGCCAGCACCCCGACAGGGAAAGAGACCCAGTACTTC.

This clonotype has a count of ten or more. The genes are TRBV13 and TRBJ2-7; no clear D. Germline CDR1 reads PRHDT; CDR2 reads FYEKMQ (reference sequence). This CDR3 is built from 14 residues. The ends were cut back, 0 bases at V and 2 bases at J, with 8 bases in the middle. CDR3 DNA: TGTGCCAGCAGCTTAGGTCAGGTGACCTACGAGCAGTACTTC. Encoded protein: CASSLGQVTYEQYF.

This chain links TRBV6-2 or TRBV6-3 with TRBJ2-2; 8 bases line up with TRBD2. V was clipped by 2 bases and J by 5 bases; unmatched bases: 4. Per germline, CDR1 MNHEY and CDR2 SVGEGT. The CDR3 length is 15 residues. CDR3 loop: CASSYPGLGTGELFF. In DNA form, the CDR3 reads TGTGCCAGCAGTTACCCGGGACTAGGGACCGGGGAGCTGTTTTTT.

The table lists this clonotype with many counts. The chain couples TRBV13 to TRBJ2-1, with 10 bases identical to TRBD1. The germline CDR1 and CDR2 sequences are PRHDT and FYEKMQ (reference sequence). J lost 7 bases, V lost 6 bases, and 9 bases had no gene match. CDR3 length: 15 amino acids. The CDR3 sequence: CASSSGTGAWNEQFF. CDR3 in DNA: TGTGCCAGCAGTTCCGGGACAGGGGCTTGGAATGAGCAGTTCTTC. The full variable domain, rest sourced from reference TRBV13 and TRBJ2-1, is AAGVIQSPRHLIKEKRETATLKCYPIPRHDTVYWYQQGPGQDPQFLISFYEKMQSDKGSIPDRFSAQQFSDYHSELNMSSLELGDSALYFCASSSGTGAWNEQFFGPGTRLTVL.

This clonotype has more than one count but fewer than ten. The V and J genes are TRBV5-5 and TRBJ2-5; D is unresolved. The J call may be faulty, since TRBJ2-7 better matches the DNA end. This CDR3 has 13 residues. The germline V gene has CDR1 SGHKS and CDR2 YYEKEE (reference sequence). The CDR3 DNA sequence: TGTGCCAGCAGCTTGGAGGCGGACTACGAGCAGTACTTC. Translation: CASSLEADYEQYF.

Ten or more counts support this clonotype. The chain couples TRBV3-1 to TRBJ2-5; the match to TRBD2 covers 15 bases. Germline-derived CDR1 and CDR2 are LGHDT and YNNKEL (reference sequence). After removal of 6 bases from V and 5 bases from J, the junction contained 1 base not matched to a gene. The CDR3 has 14 amino acids. This chain's CDR3 is CASRGLAGGETQYF. CDR3 nucleotide sequence: TGTGCCAGCAGGGGACTAGCGGGGGGCGAGACCCAGTACTTC.

This clonotype showed up many times. The chain employs TRBV2 and TRBJ2-7, with D possibly TRBD1 on 5 matching bases. Germline V gene sequence: CDR1 SNHLY, CDR2 FYNNEI. Trimming shortened V by 9 bases and J by 2 bases, and 14 bases separated the two germline ends. This CDR3 contains 13 residues. CDR3 bases: TGTGCCAGTAAAAGACAGAGAACCTACGAGCAGTACTTC. This gives the protein CASKRQRTYEQYF.

This rearrangement joins TRBV7-2 to TRBJ2-5; TRBD2 might be the D (5 bases). The germline V and J ends were trimmed by 1 base and 5 bases, with 11 bases remaining between them. The CDR3 covers 14 residues. CDR1 SGHTA and CDR2 FQGNSA come from the germline V gene. The CDR3 protein is CASSLVASFETQYF. CDR3 nucleotides: TGTGCCAGCAGCTTAGTGGCTAGCTTTGAGACCCAGTACTTC.

This clonotype was recorded at least ten times. This chain's CDR3 is CASSQGSGGAGDLYEQYF. In nucleotides, the CDR3 is TGTGCCAGCAGCCAGGGTTCGGGGGGTGCGGGGGACCTCTACGAGCAGTACTTC. The V gene is TRBV4-2, the J gene TRBJ2-7; the match to TRBD2 covers 7 bases. Per germline, CDR1 LGHNA and CDR2 YNFKEQ. The trim removed 3 bases at V and 3 bases at J, leaving 17 bases unmatched. This CDR3 has 18 amino acids.

The CDR3 nucleotides read TGTGCCAGCAGTTGGCTAGCGGCTAATGAGCAGTTCTTC. It specifies CASSWLAANEQFF. The rearrangement joins TRBV6-5 to TRBJ2-1; 7 bases match TRBD2. The germline gives CDR1 MNHEY, CDR2 SVGAGI. The CDR3 spans 13 residues. The junction had 4 bases not matched to a gene; V was cut back by 4 bases and J by 7 bases.

This clonotype occurred a few times. This chain connects TRBV3-1 to TRBJ1-4; no reliable D call. V dropped 2 bases and J dropped 8 bases, with 15 bases sitting between them. The CDR3 is made up of 15 amino acids. The germline gives CDR1 LGHDT, CDR2 YNNKEL (reference sequence). DNA for the CDR3: TGTGCCAGCAGCCAAAGGTCGGGTCAGATAGAAAAACTGTTTTTT. Translation gives CASSQRSGQIEKLFF.

As regards this clonotype: This may be a read error: a much more frequent sequence differs by one nucleotide. The chain joins TRBV19 to TRBJ2-5; 14 nucleotides match TRBD2. There are 15 residues in the CDR3. Germline lookup yields CDR1 LNHDA and CDR2 SQIVND (reference sequence). V lost 11 bases and J lost 2; bases outside the gene matches: 7. CDR3 DNA sequence: TGTGCCGCCGGGACTAGCGGGGGTACACAAGAGACCCAGTACTTC. It codes for CAAGTSGGTQETQYF.

In its sample, this clonotype was seen many times. The rearrangement joins TRBV28 to TRBJ2-3; D uncertain. The CDR3 has 15 residues. Germline assignment: CDR1 MDHEN and CDR2 SYDVKM. The V end lost 2 bases, the J end lost 0 bases, and 9 bases lay between the germline ends. This chain's CDR3 is CASSLDRLSTDTQYF. In nucleotides, the CDR3 is TGTGCCAGCAGTTTAGATCGGCTCAGCACAGATACGCAGTATTTT.

A few counts support this clonotype. The gene calls are TRBV7-2 and TRBJ1-1; D gene ambiguous. Germline loops: CDR1 SGHTA, CDR2 FQGNSA. The CDR3 length is 13 residues. Trimming cost V 4 bases and J 4 bases, with 10 bases left between them. The CDR3 is CASSSAPSTEAFF. Here the CDR3 DNA reads TGTGCCAGCAGCTCCGCACCGTCCACTGAAGCTTTCTTT.

This clonotype showed up many times. This chain connects TRBV25-1 to TRBJ2-1; D is unresolved. V was pared by 11 bases and J by 8 bases, with 13 bases between. From germline, CDR1 is MGHDK and CDR2 SYGVNS. This CDR3 has 11 amino acids. The CDR3 sequence: CASSPLDEQFF. Written as DNA, the CDR3 is TGTGCCTCCAGCCCCCTAGATGAGCAGTTCTTC. The variable domain in full, completed from reference TRBV25-1 and TRBJ2-1, reads EADIYQTPRYLVIGTGKKITLECSQTMGHDKMYWYQQDPGMELHLIHYSYGVNSTEKGDLSSESTVSRIRTEHFPLTLESARPSHTSQYLCASSPLDEQFFGPGTRLTVL.

This clonotype was detected only a few times. The chain employs TRBV7-9 and TRBJ1-6; no definite D call. The CDR3 covers 11 residues. CDR1 is SEHNR, CDR2 FQNEAQ, per germline (reference sequence). V lost 7 bases and J lost 13, with 11 bases in between. This CDR3 reads CASTAVGPLHF. CDR3 coding DNA: TGTGCCAGCACGGCCGTAGGTCCCCTCCACTTT.

This chain joins TRBV7-8 and TRBJ2-3; 13 nucleotides agree with TRBD2. V gave up 5 bases and J gave up 1 base; unmatched junction bases: 15. This CDR3 spans 20 amino acids. In germline, CDR1 is SGHVS, CDR2 FQNEAQ. CDR3 bases: TGTGCCAGCAGCCCCAACCCGGGACTAGCGGGATTACGCCGCACAGATACGCAGTATTTT. This gives the protein CASSPNPGLAGLRRTDTQYF.

This clonotype was counted at least ten times. The chain employs TRBV20-1 and TRBJ2-5; 7 nucleotides match TRBD2. Looked up from germline, CDR1 is DFQATT and CDR2 is SNEGSKA (reference sequence). The CDR3 contains 14 residues. Trimming removed 5 bases from V and 4 bases from J; junction bases left unmatched: 10. The DNA of the CDR3 is TGCAGTGCTCCGCACGGGGGAGGGAGAGAGACCCAGTACTTC. It is translated as CSAPHGGGRETQYF.

This clonotype was observed at least ten times. The V and J genes are TRBV7-3 and TRBJ2-1; TRBD1 agrees at 7 bases. The germline gives CDR1 SGHTA, CDR2 FQGTGA. The CDR3 is made up of 12 amino acids. V lost 5 bases, J lost 10 bases, and 5 bases stayed unmatched. CDR3: CASSSRQGEQFF. DNA of the CDR3: TGTGCCAGCAGCAGTAGACAGGGCGAGCAGTTCTTC.

This clonotype was counted at least ten times. This rearrangement joins TRBV7-9 to TRBJ2-3, with 7 nucleotides matching TRBD1. Germline assignment: CDR1 SEHNR and CDR2 FQNEAQ (reference sequence). After removal of 3 bases from V and 2 bases from J, the junction contained 8 bases not matched to a gene. This CDR3 is 16 amino acids long. The CDR3 DNA is TGTGCCAGCAGCTTGGCTACCGGGACAGCCACAGATACGCAGTATTTT. It yields the protein CASSLATGTATDTQYF.

This clonotype showed up many times. The chain combines TRBV6-1 with TRBJ2-1; 11 bases map to TRBD1. Germline V gene lookup returns CDR1 MNHNS and CDR2 SASEGT. The V segment lost 6 bases and the J segment 1 base; nucleotides outside the gene matches: 17. The CDR3 is 20 amino acids. As DNA, the CDR3 is TGTGCCAGCAGAAAAAGGGGGACAGGGGGGCGCGTACGATCCTACAATGAGCAGTTCTTC. Amino acid sequence: CASRKRGTGGRVRSYNEQFF.

As DNA, the CDR3 is TGCGCCAGCAGCTTGGGGGTGGACACTGAAGCTTTCTTT. This encodes CASSLGVDTEAFF. V usage is TRBV5-1 and J usage is TRBJ1-1; D remains ambiguous. V gave up 0 bases and J gave up 3 bases, with 6 bases separating them. Germline loops: CDR1 SGHRS, CDR2 YFSETQ. CDR3 length equals 13 residues.